Below, 32 T cell receptor beta chains from the same sample are listed, as sequenced in a study of PD-L1 blockade in urothelial cancer (dated 2017 in TCRdb). The time point label for this specimen denotes: pretreatment peripheral blood. The method was the immunoSEQ multiplex PCR assay. The source is immuneACCESS, and TCRdb retained only in-frame sequences with V and J called. Part of the clones is not carried over; for the studies checked, unresolved V genes explain less than half of this, and the remainder is unexplained. This sample lists tens of thousands of clones; around nine tenths were detected once. The ten biggest clones cover about 15% of the sample. This sample comprised PBMCs, obtained around atezolizumab (anti-PD-L1) treatment. The receptors shown here come from an older woman with urothelial cancer.

The rearrangement joins TRBV7-2 to TRBJ1-3, with 7 bases aligning to TRBD1. CDR1 SGHTA and CDR2 FQGNSA come from the germline V gene. Trimming cost V 1 base and J 0 bases; bases outside gene matches: 9. The CDR3 runs to 18 residues. The CDR3 DNA reads as TGTGCCAGCAGCTTAGGGGCCAGGGGGGCTTTCTCTGGAAACACCATATATTTT. This codes for CASSLGARGAFSGNTIYF.

This clone was detected once. The CDR3 is CASSSSTGQPQHF. CDR3 DNA: TGTGCCAGCAGCTCCTCCACCGGGCAGCCCCAGCATTTT. The J gene is TRBJ1-5, the V gene TRBV7-6; D remains ambiguous. The V end was cut by 4 bases, the J end by 7 bases, with 11 bases between. CDR3 length: 13 residues. CDR1 SGHVS and CDR2 FNYEAQ come from the germline V gene. Based on the CDR3 plus reference TRBV7-6 and TRBJ1-5, the full variable domain is GAGVSQSPRYKVTKRGQDVALRCDPISGHVSLYWYRQALGQGPEFLTYFNYEAQQDKSGLPNDRFSAERPEGSISTLTIQRTEQRDSAMYRCASSSSTGQPQHFGDGTRLSIL.

The sample holds one count of this clone. V usage is TRBV6-5 and J usage is TRBJ1-2, with D unresolved. The ends were cut back, 2 bases at V and 2 bases at J, with 6 bases in the middle. CDR3 length: 13 amino acids. Germline CDR1 MNHEY, CDR2 SVGAGI. The CDR3 DNA follows: TGTGCCAGCAGTTACGGGCAGAACTATGGCTACACCTTC. Residues: CASSYGQNYGYTF.

This chain joins TRBV4-1 and TRBJ2-2, with 8 bases matching TRBD2. V shed 1 base and J 1 base; nucleotides not matched to a gene: 5. There are 17 residues in the CDR3. The germline CDR1 and CDR2 sequences are MGHRA and YSYEKL. The CDR3 spells CASSQGGSGGNTGELFF. The DNA for the CDR3 is TGCGCCAGCAGCCAAGGCGGGAGCGGGGGGAACACCGGGGAGCTGTTTTTT.

There are a few counts of this clone. V is TRBV13 and J is TRBJ2-3, with 7 nucleotides matching TRBD1. V lost 2 bases to trimming and J lost 4 bases; unmatched junction nucleotides: 6. Germline lookup yields CDR1 PRHDT and CDR2 FYEKMQ (reference sequence). The CDR3 extends over 15 amino acids. CDR3: CASSLSRTGSDTQYF. CDR3 coding DNA: TGTGCCAGCAGCTTATCCCGGACAGGTTCAGATACGCAGTATTTT.

The gene calls are TRBV2 and TRBJ1-1; D is perhaps TRBD1 (5 bases). Per germline, CDR1 SNHLY and CDR2 FYNNEI. Trimming took off 7 bases at V and 3 bases at J, with 18 bases between the two ends. CDR3 length: 15 amino acids. The CDR3 here is CASKHPVGGDTEAFF. In DNA, the CDR3 is TGTGCCAGCAAACACCCAGTCGGGGGGGACACTGAAGCTTTCTTT.

V gene TRBV7-6 combines with J gene TRBJ1-2; D not resolved. Trimming pared 5 bases from V and 3 bases from J, leaving 19 bases between. This CDR3 contains 16 residues. The V gene's germline CDR1 is SGHVS and CDR2 FNYEAQ. The CDR3 here is CASSPGASDIYYGYTF. CDR3 sequence (DNA): TGTGCCAGCAGCCCAGGCGCGTCAGACATATACTATGGCTACACCTTC.

The J gene is TRBJ2-7, the V gene TRBV7-9; 9 bases agree with TRBD1. The CDR3 is 15 amino acids. Germline CDR1 and CDR2: SEHNR and FQNEAQ (reference sequence). After removal of 3 bases from V and 4 bases from J, the junction contained 7 bases not matched to a gene. The CDR3 sequence: CASSFTGGDPYEQYF. CDR3 DNA sequence: TGTGCCAGCAGCTTTACAGGGGGCGACCCGTACGAGCAGTACTTC.

The chain has TRBV5-4 and TRBJ2-6; D unclear. This CDR3 region has 17 residues. Germline V gene sequence: CDR1 SGHNT, CDR2 YYREEE (reference sequence). V was clipped by 0 bases and J by 0 bases, with 10 bases between them. CDR3 sequence reads: CASSLVTYGSGANVLTF. In nucleotides, the CDR3 is TGTGCCAGCAGCTTGGTGACATACGGCTCTGGGGCCAACGTCCTGACTTTC.

This rearrangement joins TRBV5-4 to TRBJ1-1; TRBD1 agrees at 7 bases. Trimming cost V 4 bases and J 5 bases; bases outside gene matches: 11. Germline CDR1 SGHNT, CDR2 YYREEE (reference sequence). This CDR3 has 15 amino acids. DNA of the CDR3: TGTGCCAGCAGCCCATGGGACAGAGGAGGAACTGAAGCTTTCTTT. Residues: CASSPWDRGGTEAFF.

The chain uses TRBV19 and TRBJ1-5; no definite D call. This CDR3 has 14 residues. Germline V gene sequence: CDR1 LNHDA, CDR2 SQIVND (reference sequence). V gave up 1 base and J gave up 3 bases, with 7 bases separating them. The CDR3 DNA reads as TGTGCCAGTAGTATAGTCGAGTACAATCAGCCCCAGCATTTT. Its protein product is CASSIVEYNQPQHF.

The chain joins TRBV7-2 to TRBJ2-3; tentative D call: TRBD2 (6 bases). The ends were cut back, 5 bases at V and 4 bases at J, with 13 bases in the middle. The CDR3 runs to 14 residues. CDR1 is SGHTA and CDR2 is FQGNSA in the germline V gene. DNA of the CDR3: TGTGCCAGCAGCCCCCGGGAGTTCTCAGATACGCAGTATTTT. Translated, it gives CASSPREFSDTQYF.

The rearrangement links TRBV27 to TRBJ2-6; possible D gene TRBD1, 5 bases. The germline CDR1 and CDR2 sequences are MNHEY and SMNVEV (reference sequence). V was clipped by 2 bases and J by 0 bases, with 17 bases between them. The CDR3 sequence is 19 residues long. CDR3 nucleotides: TGTGCCAGCAGTTTAGGGTCAAGGGGCTCTCTCTCTGGGGCCAACGTCCTGACTTTC. This gives the protein CASSLGSRGSLSGANVLTF. Full variable domain (remainder filled in from reference TRBV27 and TRBJ2-6): EAQVTQNPRYLITVTGKKLTVTCSQNMNHEYMSWYRQDPGLGLRQIYYSMNVEVTDKGDVPEGYKVSRKEKRNFPLILESPSPNQTSLYFCASSLGSRGSLSGANVLTFGAGSRLTVL.

This chain connects TRBV10-3 to TRBJ2-6; 10 nucleotides align to TRBD1. The CDR3 has 17 amino acids. Germline V gene sequence: CDR1 ENHRY, CDR2 SYGVKD. J was trimmed by 0 bases and V by 5 bases; bases with no gene match: 4. The CDR3 loop is CAISWTGGYSGANVLTF. CDR3 in DNA: TGTGCCATCAGTTGGACAGGGGGTTACTCTGGGGCCAACGTCCTGACTTTC.

The chain is built from TRBV5-1 and TRBJ2-1; D is ambiguous. Germline CDR1 reads SGHRS; CDR2 reads YFSETQ. The CDR3 is 13 amino acids. V gave up 1 base and J gave up 3 bases, with 5 bases separating them. This chain's CDR3 is CASSLHSYNEQFF. DNA for the CDR3: TGCGCCAGCAGCTTGCACAGCTACAATGAGCAGTTCTTC.

This CDR3 is CASSYYYEQYF. The CDR3, as DNA: TGCGCCAGCAGCTACTATTACGAGCAGTACTTC. The rearrangement links TRBV5-1 to TRBJ2-7; no clear D. This CDR3 comprises 11 residues. The V gene's germline CDR1 is SGHRS and CDR2 YFSETQ. The V gene lost 3 bases and the J gene lost 4 bases, with 5 bases spanning the gap.

This chain connects TRBV7-8 to TRBJ2-7; possible D gene TRBD1, 5 bases. The CDR3 runs to 15 residues. V gave up 2 bases and J gave up 6 bases, with 17 bases separating them. Germline loops: CDR1 SGHVS, CDR2 FQNEAQ. The CDR3 nucleotides read TGTGCCAGCAGCTTATTACGGGTACCCCAGGGCGAGCAGTACTTC. As protein: CASSLLRVPQGEQYF.

V and J are TRBV4-3 and TRBJ2-3; D is perhaps TRBD1 (5 bases). The CDR3 is 15 amino acids. Germline CDR1 is LGHNA and CDR2 is YSLEER. V dropped 0 bases and J dropped 3 bases, with 10 bases sitting between them. The CDR3 loop is CASSQDGKGTDTQYF. CDR3 nucleotide sequence: TGCGCCAGCAGCCAAGATGGTAAGGGGACAGATACGCAGTATTTT.

The rearrangement links TRBV27 to TRBJ2-7; 8 bases map to TRBD1. V was pared by 4 bases and J by 4 bases, with 3 bases of the junction left unmatched. The germline CDR1 and CDR2 sequences are MNHEY and SMNVEV (reference sequence). The CDR3 is 13 residues long. The CDR3 sequence is CASSSRGRYEQYF. The CDR3 nucleotides are TGTGCCAGCAGTTCCAGGGGGCGATACGAGCAGTACTTC.

J is TRBJ1-4 and V is TRBV19; 7 positions match TRBD1. J lost 7 bases, V lost 5 bases, and 7 bases had no gene match. Germline CDR1 is LNHDA and CDR2 is SQIVND (reference sequence). CDR3 length equals 14 residues. CDR3 DNA sequence: TGTGCCAGTAGTGCCGTCAGGGGGATTGAAAAACTGTTTTTT. Translating gives CASSAVRGIEKLFF.

The J gene is TRBJ2-2, the V gene TRBV6-4; 9 bases agree with TRBD1. Per germline, CDR1 MRHNA and CDR2 SNTAGT. The CDR3 loop spans 14 amino acids. Trimming removed 5 bases from V and 6 bases from J; junction bases left unmatched: 4. CDR3 residues: CASSPDRGSGELFF. In DNA form, the CDR3 reads TGTGCCAGCAGTCCCGACAGGGGGTCCGGGGAGCTGTTTTTT.

The chain combines TRBV25-1 with TRBJ2-1, with a weak D call TRBD2 (7 bases). The length of the CDR3 is 16 residues. Trimming removed 8 bases at V and 4 bases at J, with 21 bases between. Germline V gives CDR1 MGHDK, CDR2 SYGVNS. The CDR3: CASQTGPEGGYNEQFF. The CDR3 DNA is TGTGCCAGCCAAACGGGGCCGGAGGGGGGGTACAATGAGCAGTTCTTC.

This rearrangement joins TRBV6-6 to TRBJ1-1; D uncertain. V lost 7 bases and J lost 0, with 12 bases in between. The V gene's germline CDR1 is MNHNY and CDR2 SVGAGI (reference sequence). The CDR3 has 14 residues. Here the CDR3 reads CASMEDGLNTEAFF. The CDR3 region has the DNA TGTGCCAGCATGGAGGACGGCTTGAACACTGAAGCTTTCTTT.

The V call is TRBV18, the J call TRBJ1-4; D may be TRBD1 (5 bases). Deletions cut 2 bases from V and 7 bases from J, with 14 bases between. Germline assignment: CDR1 KGHSH and CDR2 LQKENI. This CDR3 has 15 amino acids. The CDR3 is CASSPTGGAGEKLFF. The CDR3 DNA is TGTGCCAGCTCACCAACGGGGGGAGCAGGTGAAAAACTGTTTTTT.

The genes are TRBV29-1 and TRBJ1-2; a possible D gene is TRBD1 (5 bases). CDR3 length: 16 residues. Germline V lookup: CDR1 SQVTM, CDR2 ANQGSEA. The V gene lost 7 bases and the J gene lost 3 bases, with 24 bases spanning the gap. The CDR3: CSASRDDGGHYYGYTF. The CDR3, as DNA: TGCAGCGCAAGCCGGGACGATGGAGGGCACTACTATGGCTACACCTTC. Based on the CDR3 plus reference TRBV29-1 and TRBJ1-2, the full variable domain is SAVISQKPSRDICQRGTSLTIQCQVDSQVTMMFWYRQQPGQSLTLIATANQGSEATYESGFVIDKFPISRPNLTFSTLTVSNMSPEDSSIYLCSASRDDGGHYYGYTFGSGTRLTVV.

The chain joins TRBV27 to TRBJ2-1; 7 nucleotides line up with TRBD1. Germline-derived CDR1 and CDR2 are MNHEY and SMNVEV (reference sequence). The CDR3 totals 13 residues. With 2 bases clipped from V and 16 bases from J, the junction kept 11 bases outside the gene matches. The DNA for the CDR3 is TGTGCCAGCAGTTTAATGCGACAGGGCGGGTTCTTCTTC. This codes for CASSLMRQGGFFF.

The chain recombines TRBV28 with TRBJ1-5; weak D call: TRBD1 (6 bases). The CDR3 is 14 residues long. V lost 4 bases and J lost 5, with 12 bases in between. Germline V gives CDR1 MDHEN, CDR2 SYDVKM. CDR3 DNA sequence: TGTGCCAGCAGTTATCGGACAGTAGATCAGCCCCAGCATTTT. As protein: CASSYRTVDQPQHF.

This chain connects TRBV7-2 to TRBJ1-6, with D perhaps TRBD1 (6 bases). Trimming cost V 4 bases and J 11 bases, with 15 bases left between them. The CDR3 covers 14 residues. In germline, CDR1 is SGHTA, CDR2 FQGNSA. The DNA of the CDR3 is TGTGCCAGCAGCTACCGGGACACCCTGCCACCCCTCCACTTT. It translates to CASSYRDTLPPLHF. The full variable domain, in which reference TRBV7-2 and TRBJ1-6 provide the parts outside the CDR3, is GAGVSQSPSNKVTEKGKDVELRCDPISGHTALYWYRQSLGQGLEFLIYFQGNSAPDKSGLPSDRFSAERTGGSVSTLTIQRTQQEDSAVYLCASSYRDTLPPLHFGNGTRLTVT.

The chain combines TRBV20-1 with TRBJ1-4; the D is unclear. Germline loops: CDR1 DFQATT, CDR2 SNEGSKA (reference sequence). The CDR3 runs to 11 residues. The V gene lost 6 bases and the J gene lost 5 bases, with 7 bases spanning the gap. CDR3 in DNA: TGCAGTGCGTTAAGCAATGAAAAACTGTTTTTT. Encoded protein: CSALSNEKLFF.

The V call is TRBV11-2, the J call TRBJ2-4; TRBD1 might be the D (8 bases). Trimming shortened V by 0 bases and J by 8 bases, and 11 bases separated the two germline ends. The germline CDR1 and CDR2 sequences are SGHAT and FQNNGV. The CDR3 runs 14 residues. The CDR3 DNA reads as TGTGCCAGCAGCTTAGACACAGGGGGGGACATTCAGTACTTC. Residues: CASSLDTGGDIQYF.

The chain recombines TRBV29-1 with TRBJ2-5; 7 nucleotides match TRBD2. J gave up 5 bases and V 7 bases, and 13 bases lay outside the gene matches. CDR1 is SQVTM, CDR2 ANQGSEA, per germline. The CDR3 is 14 residues long. The CDR3 DNA follows: TGCAGCGGGCGGGAGACCGGTTATCTCGAGACCCAGTACTTC. Translating gives CSGRETGYLETQYF.

In its sample, this clone was seen once. The chain is built from TRBV6-5 and TRBJ1-5, with 8 bases that match TRBD1. CDR1 is MNHEY and CDR2 is SVGAGI in the germline V gene. The CDR3 spans 15 residues. With V trimmed by 6 bases and J by 7 bases, 11 bases remained unmatched. DNA of the CDR3: TGTGCCAGCAGCCCGTTTACAGGGGGTGGACAGCCCCAGCATTTT. It translates to CASSPFTGGGQPQHF.